This passage covers 32 T cell receptor beta chains from one sample sequenced in a study of shared clonotypes between healthy human individuals. Method: immunoSEQ multiplex PCR; TCRdb's copy keeps in-frame clones and lacks some. This table holds approximately 1,500,000 clones, around 95% found once. The sequenced material came from naive CD4+ T cells sorted from blood. Described subset: CD45RA+ positively selected. The receptors were gathered from a man aged 25-45 years in good health.

The J gene is TRBJ2-3, the V gene TRBV10-1, with 7 bases matching TRBD2. The V segment lost 3 bases and the J segment 1 base; nucleotides outside the gene matches: 4. From germline, CDR1 is WNHNN and CDR2 SYGVQD (reference sequence). The length of the CDR3 is 15 residues. The CDR3 sequence: CASSDGLDGTDTQYF. CDR3 DNA: TGCGCCAGCAGTGATGGACTAGACGGCACAGATACGCAGTATTTT.

The V call is TRBV5-6, the J call TRBJ1-2, with TRBD1 as a possible D gene (6 bases). Trimming left V 2 bases short and J 4 bases short, with 15 bases between. CDR1 is SGHDT, CDR2 YYEEEE, per germline. The CDR3 is 15 amino acids. The CDR3 spells CASSFQTGPSYGYTF. CDR3 DNA: TGTGCCAGCAGCTTCCAGACAGGACCCAGCTATGGCTACACCTTC.

CDR3 loop: CASSQDPPPSYNEQFF. The CDR3 coding sequence is TGCGCCAGCAGCCAAGACCCCCCTCCCTCCTACAATGAGCAGTTCTTC. The chain couples TRBV4-1 to TRBJ2-1; D ambiguous. Looked up from germline, CDR1 is MGHRA and CDR2 is YSYEKL. Trimming removed 0 bases at V and 0 bases at J, with 9 bases between. The CDR3 is made up of 16 amino acids.

The chain joins TRBV11-1 to TRBJ2-7; D unclear. This CDR3 has 15 residues. CDR1 and CDR2 (germline): SGHAT, FQDESV (reference sequence). Deletions cut 5 bases from V and 3 bases from J, with 17 bases between. The chain's CDR3 is CASSPLTPLGYEQYF. The DNA for the CDR3 is TGTGCCAGCAGCCCATTGACCCCCTTGGGCTACGAGCAGTACTTC.

Points on this clone: Within the sample, other DNA sequences also encode this same CDR3. The genes are TRBV10-3 and TRBJ1-2; no firm D call. V dropped 0 bases and J dropped 5 bases, with 10 bases sitting between them. This CDR3 contains 14 residues. Germline values: CDR1 ENHRY, CDR2 SYGVKD. CDR3 residues: CAISESSQAYGYTF. As DNA, the CDR3 is TGTGCCATCAGTGAGTCGTCGCAGGCGTATGGCTACACCTTC.

The chain has TRBV28 and TRBJ2-7, with 9 bases matching TRBD1. The CDR3 consists of 13 residues. Germline trimming cut 8 bases from V and 4 bases from J; bases unmatched to any gene: 6. The germline gives CDR1 MDHEN, CDR2 SYDVKM. In DNA form, the CDR3 reads TGTGCCAGCCGGGACAGGGTGTTTTACGAGCAGTACTTC. Amino acid sequence: CASRDRVFYEQYF. Full variable domain (outside the CDR3, taken from reference TRBV28 and TRBJ2-7): DVKVTQSSRYLVKRTGEKVFLECVQDMDHENMFWYRQDPGLGLRLIYFSYDVKMKEKGDIPEGYSVSREKKERFSLILESASTNQTSMYLCASRDRVFYEQYFGPGTRLTVT.

J is TRBJ2-7 and V is TRBV21-1; the table gives TRBD2 as D, unverified against the DNA. TRBV21-1 is an annotated pseudogene. There are 17 residues in the CDR3. CDR3 nucleotides: TGTGCCAGCAGCCGAGGGCTCCAAAACCTTTCCTCGTACGAGCAGTACTTC. Encoded protein: CASSRGLQNLSSYEQYF.

CDR3 sequence: CSALRTEAFF. In DNA form, the CDR3 reads TGCAGTGCCTTGAGGACTGAAGCTTTCTTT. This rearrangement joins TRBV20-1 to TRBJ1-1; D gene unclear. The CDR3 spans 10 residues. V lost 6 bases to trimming and J lost 5 bases, with 7 bases between them. Germline V CDR1 and CDR2: DFQATT, SNEGSKA (reference sequence).

The chain employs TRBV6-1 and TRBJ2-7, with a weak D call TRBD2 (6 bases). The ends were cut back, 7 bases at V and 1 base at J, with 17 bases in the middle. CDR1 and CDR2 from the germline V gene are MNHNS and SASEGT. There are 15 residues in the CDR3. For the CDR3, the DNA is TGTGCCAGCAAATGGCGGGGACCCCTTTCCTACGAGCAGTACTTC. This gives the protein CASKWRGPLSYEQYF.

This chain links TRBV7-2 with TRBJ1-1; D gene unclear. Germline-derived CDR1 and CDR2 are SGHTA and FQGNSA. The CDR3 has 12 residues. V was clipped by 6 bases and J by 7 bases, with 12 bases between them. Here the CDR3 DNA reads TGTGCCAGCAGGTTGGGGTTGGGTGAAGCTTTCTTT. Translating it yields CASRLGLGEAFF.

The chain recombines TRBV19 with TRBJ2-5, with D hard to call. CDR3 length: 13 amino acids. CDR1 and CDR2 (germline): LNHDA, SQIVND (reference sequence). V was cut by 6 bases and J by 0 bases, with 8 bases left in between. The CDR3 loop reads CASRNRDQETQYF. DNA of the CDR3: TGTGCCAGTAGAAACCGGGACCAAGAGACCCAGTACTTC.

The V and J genes are TRBV6-1 and TRBJ2-1, with TRBD1 as a possible D gene (6 bases). This CDR3 is built from 13 residues. Germline CDR1 is MNHNS and CDR2 is SASEGT. V was clipped by 7 bases and J by 2 bases, with 9 bases between them. The CDR3 here is CASNDRTYNEQFF. In DNA, the CDR3 is TGTGCCAGCAACGACAGGACCTACAATGAGCAGTTCTTC.

The rearrangement uses TRBV2 and TRBJ2-3; D unclear. Trimming removed 6 bases from V and 0 bases from J, with 10 bases in between. The germline CDR1 and CDR2 sequences are SNHLY and FYNNEI. The CDR3 length is 14 residues. The CDR3 DNA reads TGTGCCAGCAGAGACCCACCTAGCACAGATACGCAGTATTTT. It specifies CASRDPPSTDTQYF. Based on the CDR3 plus reference TRBV2 and TRBJ2-3, the full variable domain is EPEVTQTPSHQVTQMGQEVILRCVPISNHLYFYWYRQILGQKVEFLVSFYNNEISEKSEIFDDQFSVERPDGSNFTLKIRSTKLEDSAMYFCASRDPPSTDTQYFGPGTRLTVL.

This clone occurred a few times. The sample carries other DNA sequences with the same CDR3. This chain links TRBV5-1 with TRBJ2-5; D not certain. The germline V and J ends were trimmed by 1 base and 5 bases, with 3 bases remaining between them. Germline values: CDR1 SGHRS, CDR2 YFSETQ. The CDR3 is 11 residues long. Here the CDR3 reads CASSLKETQYF. CDR3 bases: TGCGCCAGCAGCTTGAAGGAGACCCAGTACTTC.

This sequence joins TRBV10-2 and TRBJ2-7, with 9 bases aligning to TRBD1. After removal of 7 bases from V and 6 bases from J, the junction contained 7 bases not matched to a gene. The germline V gene encodes CDR1 WSHSY and CDR2 SAAADI. CDR3 length: 13 amino acids. CDR3 nucleotide sequence: TGCGCCAGCAAACAGACAGGGGGAAGCGAGCAGTACTTC. Translation gives CASKQTGGSEQYF.

J is TRBJ2-4 and V is TRBV9, with D possibly being TRBD1 (6 bases). Trimming left V 1 base short and J 7 bases short, with 12 bases between. Germline CDR1 reads SGDLS; CDR2 reads YYNGEE. The length of the CDR3 is 14 residues. The CDR3 DNA sequence: TGTGCCAGCAGCGTAACGGCAGGGGACAACATTCAGTACTTC. Translated: CASSVTAGDNIQYF.

J is TRBJ1-4 and V is TRBV6-1; no firm D call. The CDR3 covers 14 residues. V lost 4 bases to trimming and J lost 7 bases, with 13 bases between them. Germline CDR1 is MNHNS and CDR2 is SASEGT. CDR3 loop: CASSGARGIEKLFF. The CDR3 DNA follows: TGTGCCAGCAGTGGGGCCCGAGGGATTGAAAAACTGTTTTTT.

V gene TRBV18 combines with J gene TRBJ2-1; D not certain. CDR1 KGHSH and CDR2 LQKENI come from the germline V gene. V was cut by 2 bases and J by 4 bases, with 21 bases left in between. CDR3 length: 18 amino acids. The DNA of the CDR3 is TGTGCCAGCTCACCAATAAGAGGAAGTACCGGATCTTACAATGAGCAGTTCTTC. Encoded protein: CASSPIRGSTGSYNEQFF. The variable domain in full, completed from reference TRBV18 and TRBJ2-1, reads NAGVMQNPRHLVRRRGQEARLRCSPMKGHSHVYWYRQLPEEGLKFMVYLQKENIIDESGMPKERFSAEFPKEGPSILRIQQVVRGDSAAYFCASSPIRGSTGSYNEQFFGPGTRLTVL.

This sequence joins TRBV11-2 and TRBJ2-1; tentatively, D is TRBD2 (5 bases). V lost 0 bases and J 3 bases, leaving 15 bases between the germline ends. Germline V gene lookup returns CDR1 SGHAT and CDR2 FQNNGV. The CDR3 is made up of 17 amino acids. CDR3 bases: TGTGCCAGCAGCTTAGATTCTAGCTACCTTGGCTACAATGAGCAGTTCTTC. It codes for CASSLDSSYLGYNEQFF.

The rearrangement joins TRBV27 to TRBJ2-3, with 15 nucleotides matching TRBD2. The CDR3 consists of 18 residues. V shed 5 bases, J shed 6 bases, and the junction held 12 bases outside the gene matches. CDR1 is MNHEY and CDR2 is SMNVEV in the germline V gene (reference sequence). The CDR3, as DNA: TGTGCCAGCAGTACCCCCCGGACTAGCGGGAGGGCCGCGGATACGCAGTATTTT. Protein: CASSTPRTSGRAADTQYF.

This chain uses TRBV28 with TRBJ2-1, with 7 positions matching TRBD1. The CDR3 covers 15 residues. With 8 bases clipped from V and 0 bases from J, the junction kept 7 bases outside the gene matches. Germline CDR1 and CDR2: MDHEN and SYDVKM. The CDR3 reads CASRAGTASYNEQFF. DNA of the CDR3: TGTGCCAGCCGAGCCGGGACAGCCTCCTACAATGAGCAGTTCTTC.

V gene TRBV5-6 combines with J gene TRBJ1-2; D may be TRBD1 (6 bases). Germline CDR1 reads SGHDT; CDR2 reads YYEEEE. Trimming stripped 0 bases from V and 2 bases from J, with 14 bases between. This CDR3 spans 16 amino acids. The CDR3 spells CASSLGYRAANYGYTF. Here the CDR3 DNA reads TGTGCCAGCAGCTTGGGTTACAGGGCAGCCAACTATGGCTACACCTTC.

The J gene is TRBJ2-7, the V gene TRBV7-9; 9 positions match TRBD2. This CDR3 spans 15 amino acids. Germline-derived CDR1 and CDR2 are SEHNR and FQNEAQ (reference sequence). J was trimmed by 3 bases and V by 1 base; bases with no gene match: 4. This CDR3 is CASSLVREGSYEQYF. CDR3 sequence (DNA): TGTGCCAGCAGCTTAGTGCGGGAGGGGAGCTACGAGCAGTACTTC. Variable domain in full (rest from reference TRBV7-9 and TRBJ2-7): DTGVSQNPRHKITKRGQNVTFRCDPISEHNRLYWYRQTLGQGPEFLTYFQNEAQLEKSRLLSDRFSAERPKGSFSTLEIQRTEQGDSAMYLCASSLVREGSYEQYFGPGTRLTVT.

The V gene is TRBV5-1, the J gene TRBJ2-1; 7 positions agree with TRBD2. Germline V lookup: CDR1 SGHRS, CDR2 YFSETQ. The CDR3 sequence is 15 residues long. Unmatched junction bases numbered 3, after V lost 0 bases and J lost 3 bases. The CDR3 DNA sequence: TGCGCCAGCAGCTTGGTTAGCGGGCACTACAATGAGCAGTTCTTC. Protein: CASSLVSGHYNEQFF.

The J gene is TRBJ1-5, the V gene TRBV6-1; a weak D match, TRBD1 (6 bases). Germline V CDR1 and CDR2: MNHNS, SASEGT. This CDR3 is 15 amino acids long. Trimming removed 6 bases from V and 0 bases from J, with 12 bases in between. CDR3 region: CASRQQGYSNQPQHF. CDR3 bases: TGTGCCAGCAGACAACAGGGTTATAGCAATCAGCCCCAGCATTTT.

CDR3 DNA: TGTGCCAGCAGCTTAGCGCGGGGGGGCACCGGGGAGCTGTTTTTT. As protein: CASSLARGGTGELFF. The rearrangement uses TRBV7-2 and TRBJ2-2; TRBD2 aligns across 9 bases. With V trimmed by 0 bases and J by 4 bases, 0 bases remained unmatched. CDR1 and CDR2 (germline): SGHTA, FQGNSA. The CDR3 runs 15 residues.

The count of this clone is one. CDR3 sequence (DNA): TGTGCCAGCAGCTTGGAAGCGGGACCTGACTACGAGCAGTACTTC. Translating gives CASSLEAGPDYEQYF. V is TRBV5-4 and J is TRBJ2-7, with 7 nucleotides matching TRBD2. Per germline, CDR1 SGHNT and CDR2 YYREEE (reference sequence). V dropped 0 bases and J dropped 3; count of bases not matched to a gene: 6. This CDR3 comprises 15 residues.

The CDR3 reads CASSSTGTSGTGELFF. The CDR3 nucleotides read TGCGCCAGCAGTTCCACCGGGACTAGCGGGACCGGGGAGCTGTTTTTT. This rearrangement joins TRBV5-1 to TRBJ2-2, with 12 bases lining up with TRBD2. Germline CDR1 is SGHRS and CDR2 is YFSETQ. CDR3 length: 16 amino acids. V gave up 5 bases and J gave up 5 bases; unmatched junction bases: 7.

This chain connects TRBV19 to TRBJ2-1, with a tentative D call TRBD2 (6 bases). The CDR3 has 16 amino acids. Between the trimmed V and J ends, which lost 7 bases and 0 bases, there was a span of 16 bases. Germline V gene lookup returns CDR1 LNHDA and CDR2 SQIVND (reference sequence). The CDR3 DNA sequence: TGTGCCAGTACTCCGACGGGACTCAGCTCCTACAATGAGCAGTTCTTC. It specifies CASTPTGLSSYNEQFF.

J is TRBJ2-3 and V is TRBV10-3, with 11 bases lining up with TRBD2. Germline V gene lookup returns CDR1 ENHRY and CDR2 SYGVKD. The CDR3 consists of 14 residues. J gave up 6 bases and V 6 bases, and 5 bases lay outside the gene matches. In DNA form, the CDR3 reads TGTGCCATCAGACTAGCGGGAGAGGCCGATACGCAGTATTTT. It encodes CAIRLAGEADTQYF.

The chain has TRBV4-1 and TRBJ2-2, with 9 bases fitting TRBD1. The ends lost 1 base at V and 5 bases at J; junction bases unmatched: 5. Germline V CDR1 and CDR2: MGHRA, YSYEKL. The CDR3 consists of 16 residues. CDR3 amino acids: CASSQASDRGTGELFF. The CDR3 DNA sequence: TGCGCCAGCAGCCAAGCATCGGACAGGGGAACCGGGGAGCTGTTTTTT.

The genes are TRBV28 and TRBJ2-2, with no clear D. There are 13 residues in the CDR3. The germline CDR1 and CDR2 sequences are MDHEN and SYDVKM. Trimming pared 8 bases from V and 1 base from J, leaving 8 bases between. The CDR3 spells CASGSVNTGELFF. In DNA form, the CDR3 reads TGTGCCAGCGGCAGCGTGAACACCGGGGAGCTGTTTTTT.